Detailed here is one T cell receptor beta chain. In the study's own analysis: Reference gene primer amplification in the assay estimated nucleated cell counts. Produced via immunoSEQ multiplex PCR; TCRdb's table is partial and in-frame only. V and J calls and clone size are copied from that table; D and trimming were computed from the DNA. The sample shows about 170,000 clones, under 85% of them seen only once. This CDR3 comprises 16 residues. Germline V gives CDR1 SQVTM, CDR2 ANQGSEA. The ends lost 5 bases at V and 2 bases at J; junction bases unmatched: 9. The record originates from a study of blood T cell repertoires in COVID-19. About the study: Material from acute and convalescent COVID-19 was sourced from the United States, Italy and Spain. PBMCs, B-cell-depleted T cells, or T cells provided the cDNA or gDNA that made up the material.

V usage is TRBV29-1 and J usage is TRBJ2-6; TRBD1 matches 7 bases. Sequencing was done on a sample of peripheral blood. The receptor was isolated from a man aged 60 to 75 who had recovered from COVID-19. CDR3 protein: CSVPTGVIAGANVLTF. CDR3 in DNA: TGCAGCGTTCCAACAGGGGTAATAGCTGGGGCCAACGTCCTGACTTTC.